These 8 T cell receptor beta chains share one sample of origin, sequenced in a study of vaccination effects on CD4 cells after COVID-19. Isolation of CD4+ T cells took place after nine to ten days of culture. Documented for the person is a PCR-confirmed SARS-CoV-2 infection occurring between March and December 2020. BNT162b2 vaccine or mRNA-1273 vaccine was given to participants in two doses. TCRdb keeps only in-frame clones here, not all; method: immunoSEQ multiplex PCR. Found here are tens of thousands of clones, roughly 80% of them singletons; the top ten hold under 8%. No antigen has been identified for these receptors. Sample: CD4+ T cells from PBMCs cultured without peptide, taken after COVID-19 vaccination. The receptors stem from a human donor who had a prior SARS-CoV-2 infection.

The CDR3 is CASSVELGRGDTQYF. The DNA of the CDR3 is TGTGCCAGCAGCGTAGAATTGGGGCGTGGAGATACGCAGTATTTT. V and J are TRBV9 and TRBJ2-3; TRBD1 is a possible D gene (5 bases). Trimming removed 0 bases from V and 5 bases from J, with 13 bases in between. Per the germline V gene, CDR1 is SGDLS and CDR2 is YYNGEE. CDR3 size: 15 residues.

This chain links TRBV15 with TRBJ2-5; TRBD1 matches at 8 bases. CDR3 length equals 17 residues. The trim removed 1 base at V and 2 bases at J, leaving 9 bases unmatched. Germline loops: CDR1 LNHNV, CDR2 YYDKDF (reference sequence). CDR3 in amino acids: CATSRVDRGRVQETQYF. Written as DNA, the CDR3 is TGTGCCACCAGCAGAGTCGACAGGGGAAGAGTTCAAGAGACCCAGTACTTC.

The rearrangement uses TRBV4-1 and TRBJ2-5; D call uncertain. Between the trimmed V and J ends, which lost 0 bases and 13 bases, there was a span of 18 bases. From germline, CDR1 is MGHRA and CDR2 YSYEKL. The CDR3 is made up of 14 amino acids. The CDR3 spells CASSQDGMMFPLYF. For the CDR3, the DNA is TGCGCCAGCAGCCAAGATGGGATGATGTTTCCGTTGTACTTC.

In DNA form, the CDR3 reads TGTGCCAGCAGCGTAGACGGGGGTAACACCATATATTTT. It translates to CASSVDGGNTIYF. V is TRBV9 and J is TRBJ1-3; a weak D match, TRBD1 (5 bases). The germline CDR1 and CDR2 sequences are SGDLS and YYNGEE. The CDR3 runs to 13 residues. V was pared by 0 bases and J by 7 bases, with 8 bases between.

The chain joins TRBV5-4 to TRBJ1-2; TRBD1 matches 7 bases. V shed 5 bases and J 6 bases; nucleotides not matched to a gene: 7. In germline, CDR1 is SGHNT, CDR2 YYREEE (reference sequence). The CDR3 is made up of 13 amino acids. CDR3 DNA: TGTGCCAGCAGGGAACAGGGGTTAGATGGCTACACCTTC. Protein sequence: CASREQGLDGYTF.

The CDR3 sequence: CASNPTGLAESQHF. In DNA form, the CDR3 reads TGTGCCAGCAACCCAACAGGGCTAGCTGAGTCCCAGCATTTT. The chain couples TRBV6-5 to TRBJ1-5, with D maybe TRBD1 (6 bases). The CDR3 covers 14 residues. V was trimmed by 7 bases and J by 11 bases, leaving 21 bases between them. In germline, CDR1 is MNHEY, CDR2 SVGAGI.

The chain carries TRBV14 and TRBJ2-3, with D perhaps given as TRBD1 or TRBD2 (5 bases each). V was cut by 4 bases and J by 4 bases, with 18 bases left in between. This CDR3 is 16 amino acids long. The germline CDR1 and CDR2 sequences are SGHDN and FVKESK. The CDR3 spells CASSPRAAVRADTQYF. CDR3 nucleotide sequence: TGTGCCAGCAGCCCGCGGGCTGCTGTCAGGGCAGATACGCAGTATTTT.

The chain has TRBV30 and TRBJ1-4, with TRBD1 as a possible D gene (5 bases). V lost 4 bases and J 10 bases, leaving 25 bases between the germline ends. CDR1 is GTSNPN and CDR2 is SVGIG in the germline V gene (reference sequence). This CDR3 is built from 16 residues. CDR3 DNA sequence: TGTGCCTGGATGCCCGAAGCGACAGTGGAGATCGGAAAACTGTTTTTT. This encodes CAWMPEATVEIGKLFF.